Below, one TCR beta chain is given with its context. Per germline, CDR1 SGHAT and CDR2 FQNNGV. V shed 4 bases, J shed 2 bases, and the junction held 9 bases outside the gene matches. This CDR3 has 16 residues. This sample is part of a study of cytomegalovirus exposure and HLA in healthy donors. Both 60 Vbeta primers and 13 Jbeta primers went into the PCR. Profiling relied on immunoSEQ multiplex PCR, and the TCRdb table lists in-frame clones only, not all of them. The sample shows some 150,000 clones, around 85% of them seen only once. Input material: PBMCs. The rearrangement joins TRBV11-2 to TRBJ2-7; 9 positions agree with TRBD1. The clonotype was recovered from a woman aged 30 to 39 in good health and CMV-seronegative. In DNA, the CDR3 is TGTGCCAGCAGCTCCCCAAGACAGGGGGTGGCCTACGAGCAGTACTTC. It translates to CASSSPRQGVAYEQYF.